The TCR beta chain under discussion was sequenced for a study of CD8+CD57+ T cells in acquired aplastic anemia. The length of the CDR3 is 13 residues. V shed 3 bases and J shed 3 bases, with 11 bases lying between them. Germline V lookup: CDR1 SQVTM, CDR2 ANQGSEA. Before being chosen for sequencing, patients had shown CD8+CD57+ cell expansion by flow cytometry. TCR beta VDJ combinations and CDR3 sequences were profiled from genomic DNA. TCRdb re-derived calls from the reads in MiXCR, one entry per CDR3 protein. The sample shows 200,000 or so distinct CDR3 sequences, roughly half of them seen only once.

Sequencing used sorted CD4+, CD8+, or CD8+CD57+ T cells (not recorded which) from PBMCs. The source is a human donor with aplastic anemia. This sequence joins TRBV29-1 and TRBJ1-2; no clear D. CDR3: CSVDRSYYYGYTF. For the CDR3, the DNA is TGCAGCGTTGATCGTAGCTACTACTATGGCTACACCTTC.